This T cell receptor beta chain was sequenced for a study of blood T cell repertoires in COVID-19 (dated by TCRdb to 2018 to 2020). Broadly, across the study: Samples from collaborators originated in the United States, Italy and Spain and spanned both the acute and convalescent phases of COVID-19. Subjects who had been exposed to COVID-19, were actively infected with it, or had recovered from it provided the deeply sampled blood TCRbeta repertoires that made up the dataset. Nearly every sample came with metadata listing a de-identified subject ID, COVID-19 status, age in years and sex. The prospective study material was composed of cDNA or gDNA derived from T cells, B-cell-depleted T cells, or PBMCs. The samples were drawn from two sources: the first 160 participants of the ongoing ImmuneRACE study, and 950 to 1,500 subjects contributed by 6 global collaborators. Where available, HLA class I and class II types were taken from metadata supplied by the sample provider and were not determined by assay-based typing. The repertoires were released in a freely available public database intended as a resource for research on the immune response to SARS-CoV-2.

On this clone: Its target antigen remains unknown. Base qualities were left out, and no much larger clone turns up one base away.

TCRbeta CDR3 regions were amplified from genomic DNA using the immunoSEQ Assay, a bias-controlled multiplex PCR. As for the original processing: Nucleated cell counts per sample were estimated from amplification of reference gene primers within the assay. To quantify the absolute abundance of each unique TCRbeta CDR3 rearrangement, sequence reads were collapsed and filtered. For each sample, productive Simpson clonality was calculated as the square root of Simpson's diversity index over productive rearrangements. As stored in TCRdb, this immuneACCESS dataset retains in-frame rearrangements with V and J assigned. A fraction of the clones does not appear; measured against another copy, unresolved V genes explain less than half of the discrepancy, and the remainder lacks a known reason. The V and J calls and the clone size are those of that table, but D and trimming were determined from the DNA. The sample includes about 100,000 clones, with roughly 80% observed a single time. The ten most abundant clones make up about 4.3% of the sample.

CDR1 and CDR2 are read off the germline V gene as KGHSH and LQKENI. Spanning cysteine to phenylalanine, the CDR3 consists of 14 amino acids. Only the CDR3 DNA is retained, 42 bases long and in frame from the first base. V is pared back by 2 bases and J by 10 bases, with 12 bases lying between the germline termini. Each collaborating institution followed its own protocols to collect whole blood in K2EDTA tubes. For TCRbeta analysis, collaborator samples were shipped as frozen whole blood, as isolated PBMCs, or as DNA extracted from either sample type. The research as a whole found: The amount of clinical and demographic metadata varied by source and participant and was provided uncurated.

The sequence derives from a man in his fifties or sixties with acute or convalescent COVID-19. The sample comprised peripheral blood. The chain links TRBV18 with TRBJ1-6; the D gene cannot be resolved reliably. The DNA reads TGTGCCAGCTCACCAAACCCCCTCGGGTCACCCCTCCACTTT. Its protein product is CASSPNPLGSPLHF.